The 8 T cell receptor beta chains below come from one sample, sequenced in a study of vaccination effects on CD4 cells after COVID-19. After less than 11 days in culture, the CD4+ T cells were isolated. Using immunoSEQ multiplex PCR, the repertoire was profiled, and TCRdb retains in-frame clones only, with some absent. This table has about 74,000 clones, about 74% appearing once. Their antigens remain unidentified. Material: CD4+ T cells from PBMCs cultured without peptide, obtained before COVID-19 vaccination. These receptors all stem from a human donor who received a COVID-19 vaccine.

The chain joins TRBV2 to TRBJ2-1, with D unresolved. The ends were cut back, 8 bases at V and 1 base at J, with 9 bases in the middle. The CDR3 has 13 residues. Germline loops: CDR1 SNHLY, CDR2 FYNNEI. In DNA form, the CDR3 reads TGTGCCAGCGTGGGTTTTTCCTACAATGAGCAGTTCTTC. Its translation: CASVGFSYNEQFF.

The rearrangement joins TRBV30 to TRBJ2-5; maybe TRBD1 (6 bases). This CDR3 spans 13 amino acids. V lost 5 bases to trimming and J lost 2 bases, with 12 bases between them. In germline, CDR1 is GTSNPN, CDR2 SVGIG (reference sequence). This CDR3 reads CAWEGTLQETQYF. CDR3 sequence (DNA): TGTGCCTGGGAGGGGACACTTCAAGAGACCCAGTACTTC.

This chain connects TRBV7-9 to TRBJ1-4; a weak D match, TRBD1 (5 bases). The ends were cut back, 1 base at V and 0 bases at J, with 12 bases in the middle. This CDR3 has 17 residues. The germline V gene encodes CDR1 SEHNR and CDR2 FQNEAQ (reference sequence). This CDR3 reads CASSLVGGRPTNEKLFF. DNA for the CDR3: TGTGCCAGCAGCTTAGTTGGGGGACGACCAACTAATGAAAAACTGTTTTTT.

The CDR3 sequence: CAWSVGHYQPQHF. The CDR3 region has the DNA TGTGCCTGGAGTGTAGGGCACTATCAGCCCCAGCATTTT. The chain joins TRBV30 to TRBJ1-5, with no clear D. The germline V and J ends were trimmed by 0 bases and 5 bases, with 8 bases remaining between them. Germline V gene sequence: CDR1 GTSNPN, CDR2 SVGIG (reference sequence). This CDR3 contains 13 residues.

CDR3 nucleotides: TGTGCCAGCAGCTCCGGGACAGGGGTCTACAATGAGCAGTTCTTC. Translation: CASSSGTGVYNEQFF. This chain links TRBV7-8 with TRBJ2-1; 10 nucleotides align to TRBD1. This CDR3 is built from 15 residues. V lost 4 bases, J lost 3 bases, and 3 bases stayed unmatched. Germline-derived CDR1 and CDR2 are SGHVS and FQNEAQ. Supplemented by reference TRBV7-8 and TRBJ2-1, the full variable domain reads GAGVSQSPRYKVAKRGQDVALRCDPISGHVSLFWYQQALGQGPEFLTYFQNEAQLDKSGLPSDRFFAERPEGSVSTLKIQRTQQEDSAVYLCASSSGTGVYNEQFFGPGTRLTVL.

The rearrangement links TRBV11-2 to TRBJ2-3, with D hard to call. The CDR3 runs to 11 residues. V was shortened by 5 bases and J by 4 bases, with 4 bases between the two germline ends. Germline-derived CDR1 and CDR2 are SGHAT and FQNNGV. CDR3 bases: TGTGCCAGCAGCCTGGCAGATACGCAGTATTTT. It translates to CASSLADTQYF.

CDR3 sequence (DNA): TGTGCCAGCAGCTTGGGTCCTCGGGACTACGAGCAGTACGTC. Protein product: CASSLGPRDYEQYV. The chain links TRBV5-5 to TRBJ2-7; tentatively, D is TRBD2 (5 bases). Germline V lookup: CDR1 SGHKS, CDR2 YYEKEE (reference sequence). V lost 0 bases and J 3 bases, leaving 10 bases between the germline ends. The CDR3 length is 14 residues.

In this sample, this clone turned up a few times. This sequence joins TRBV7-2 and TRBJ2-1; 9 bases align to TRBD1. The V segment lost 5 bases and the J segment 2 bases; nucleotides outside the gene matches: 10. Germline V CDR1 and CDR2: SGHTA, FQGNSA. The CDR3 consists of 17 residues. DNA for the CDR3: TGTGCCAGCAGCCATCCAGTGGACAGGGGTCCCTACAATGAGCAGTTCTTC. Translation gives CASSHPVDRGPYNEQFF.